This T cell receptor beta chain was identified during a study of cytomegalovirus exposure and HLA in healthy donors (dated by TCRdb to the late 2010s). A note on the overall study: An earlier analysis of approximately 600 of the donors reported approximately 270 Gb of sequence data and 117 million unique TCR beta sequences from some 180 million T cells. Roughly 320 gigabases of sequencing data and approximately 91 million unique TCR sequences made up an early release that covered several hundred HLA-typed donors. Among the roughly 370 genotyped donors, around 79% belonged to the genetic ancestry cluster associated with self-reported Caucasian donors. The aim of the study was to test whether cataloging public T cell receptors could identify signatures of past pathogen exposure. Using immunosequencing, the study profiled T cell repertoires from around 680 subjects and related those repertoires to cytomegalovirus serostatus. In addition to the first cohort of about 650 subjects, a separate validation cohort of 120 different subjects was used. To predict cytomegalovirus infection status, the study brought together high-throughput TCR immunosequencing, statistical association of individual TCRs with disease status, and machine learning. A later analysis re-examined previously published TCR beta repertoires from 500 to 700 donors and added high-resolution HLA genotyping to investigate patterns of TCR occurrence. The later analysis used no new phenotypic data to find candidate immune exposures, relying instead on TCR beta sequences and their occurrence across donors. An earlier analysis of roughly 580 of the donors used high-throughput TCR beta sequencing to judge whether each TCR beta V gene segment behaved as functional or pseudogenic. Donor age, sex, ethnicity and CMV serostatus were collected together with the repertoire data. A later genetic analysis took genome-wide SNP genotypes for about 55% of the roughly 670 donors and used that subset as a discovery cohort. Every discovery cohort repertoire had been produced on one sequencing platform. Both class I and class II loci were covered by HLA typing, at four-digit resolution. Typing coverage differed by locus: A, B, C, DRB1 and DQB1 were typed in roughly 620-630 donors, DQA1 in 500 to 550, DPA1 in 606, and DPB1 in 400 to 480. Several DR-DQ haplotypes were treated as single units for association and clustering because of strong linkage in the cohort. Among some 410 genotyped donors of the cohort, an average of around 240,000 unique TCR beta nucleotide sequences were sequenced per donor, around a sixth of them non-productive.

Points the paper makes about the study in general: A later analysis found that most CMV-associated TCR beta chains appeared HLA-restricted, with HLA associations seemingly driven largely by CMV exposure. In a later analysis, several top co-occurrence clusters were reported to appear linked to parvovirus B19, influenza, CMV and Epstein-Barr virus. Presence/absence analyses assumed roughly uniform sequencing depth across donors, an assumption that may not hold. The classifier was reported to diagnose cytomegalovirus status with high specificity and sensitivity in both the original cohort and the validation cohort. A later analysis found that TCR association rates varied across HLA loci, with DRB1 alleles showing the most associated TCRs and HLA-C alleles the fewest. Because the 87-base-pair reads could not distinguish some IMGT-functional V segments, including TRBV6-2 and TRBV6-3, those segments were excluded. A cluster of highly shared sequence variants was judged likely to be a technical artifact of the sequencing pipeline. Because some donors lacked HLA typing at each locus, the association tests relied only on the typed subset. For the cohort, immune exposure information was limited to CMV serostatus. Most TCR sequences were observed very rarely across donors, whereas some public TCRs were present in many individuals. Because counts were too low, about 18 rarely observed V segments, including chromosome 9 orphons, were excluded from the earlier analysis of around 590 of the donors. A total of 164 TCR beta chains were listed by the study as associated with cytomegalovirus. Correlated functional status among segregating V segments might reflect linkage disequilibrium, but an unknown experimental factor could not be ruled out. The authors suggested that the approach could potentially be generalized to other disease states and immunological phenotypes. Compared with equally common non-associated chains, HLA-associated TCR beta chains in a later analysis were more clonally expanded and had lower generation probabilities. According to a later genetic analysis, donors in an Asian-associated ancestry cluster had fewer N-insertions in productive TCRs than the approximately 630-donor mean. A few of the identified cytomegalovirus-associated TCR beta chains were confirmed in vitro to be specific for cytomegalovirus antigens. At a false discovery rate of 0.05, a later analysis linked around 17,000 TCR beta sequences to specific HLA alleles. In this cohort, only TCR beta chains were sequenced, and detectable features were limited by the absence of alpha or paired-chain data. When HLA alleles, especially DR and DQ, strongly co-occurred, attributing TCR associations to individual alleles was difficult. A further reported finding was that TCR beta sequences accurately predicted the HLA-A and HLA-B alleles for most subjects in the first cohort. In an earlier analysis of approximately 590 of the donors, most TCR beta V segments appeared in productive rearrangements about 87% or about 30% of the time, broadly matching IMGT annotations. V-gene and J-gene trimming of TCR beta chains was associated with a missense DCLRE1C variant in a later genetic analysis, and the association was replicated in an independent cohort.

Libraries were made using the immunoSEQ multiplex PCR assay. A mixture of 60 forward primers for TCR Vbeta segments and 13 reverse primers for TCR Jbeta segments was used in the multiplex PCR. The CDR3 region of rearranged TCR beta genes was amplified from genomic DNA with a multiplex PCR assay. The amplified TCR beta libraries were sequenced on the Illumina HiSeq System as 87-base-pair reads. In the source study's methods: A later analysis counted around 72 million unique TCR beta chains across the 600 to 850 repertoires, and around 9.9 million of these chains were shared by at least two donors. Raw reads were error-corrected and collapsed into unique sequences by a nearest-neighbor algorithm in which closely related sequences were merged to remove PCR and sequencing errors. CDR3 sequences were aligned to IMGT reference sequences to assign V, D and J gene segments. For a sequence to be retained, a match of at least six nucleotides was required to both a V gene segment and a J gene segment. Rearrangements were called productive when the CDR3 lacked stop codons and stayed in frame with V and J; all others were non-productive. Following IMGT convention, CDR3 was defined as the stretch from the second conserved V-encoded cysteine up to the conserved J-encoded phenylalanine. The earlier analysis of roughly 590 of the donors excluded any sequence lacking an unambiguous match to a single V gene segment. An earlier analysis of a few hundred of the donors called V segments functional above 56.7% productive rearrangements and segregating when the between-donor standard deviation exceeded 5%. A statistical classification framework was built to diagnose cytomegalovirus status from the catalog of TCR beta chain sequences. A later analysis assigned V and J genes by comparing TCR nucleotide sequences with IMGT/GENE-DB human TR gene sequences. The TCRdist pipeline was used in a later analysis to assign CDR3 sequences and most-parsimonious VDJ recombination scenarios. In a later analysis, every TCR beta chain was defined by the combination of its CDR3 amino acid sequence and its V-gene family, and reads without a unique V-gene family were dropped. A later analysis removed 500 to 600 highly shared, low-generation-probability nucleotide sequences to deal with suspected cross-contamination and a sequencing artifact. In a later analysis, a clonal expansion index was calculated for each public chain from normalized within-repertoire ranks of inferred template counts. A later analysis computed generation probabilities with a VDJ recombination model fitted to out-of-frame rearrangements, and checked the results against IGoR. In a later analysis, hypergeometric tests were used to score TCR-TCR, TCR-HLA and TCR-CMV co-occurrence, with a repertoire-size bias correction applied to TCR pairs. False discovery rates were estimated in a later analysis by permuting HLA or CMV assignments 20 times. In a later analysis, co-occurring TCRs were grouped using DBSCAN, with TCRdist sequence similarity added in when clustering inside HLA-allele-positive subsets. Repertoires with fewer than 30,000 or more than 120,000 public chains, plus five repertoires with anomalous nucleotide sharing, were excluded from co-occurrence clustering. Not all clones reach the TCRdb copy of this immuneACCESS table, which keeps in-frame sequences only. Checked studies attribute under half of the gap to unresolved V genes and leave the rest unexplained. V, J and clone size are those of that table, while D and trimming were read from the DNA. In this sample the table shows roughly 150,000 clones, 75% to 80% of which occur a single time. The leading ten clones occupy 0.5% to 0.85% of the sample.

The cohort was made up of 666 healthy bone marrow donors. At the time of sampling, every cohort member was nominally healthy, though immune exposures that went unrecorded were likely present. The donor tested CMV seronegative, placing the donor among the 350 or so seronegative members of the cohort. Every donor gave a peripheral blood sample, and the peripheral blood mononuclear cells from that sample were used for TCR beta sequencing. The Qiagen DNeasy Blood Extraction Kit was used to extract genomic DNA from the blood cell samples. Comments on this clone: No cognate antigen has been identified for it. Base qualities were left out, and no much larger clone turns up one base away.

The germline V gene yields LGHNA for CDR1 and YSLEER for CDR2. Compared with germline, V lacks 0 bases and J lacks 9 bases; bases without a gene match: 14. Inclusive of the bounding cysteine and phenylalanine, the CDR3 is 18 residues long. This entry keeps only the CDR3 DNA: 54 bases, framed from base 1. This receptor was identified in a male donor in good health and CMV-seronegative. The chain is made from TRBV4-3 and TRBJ1-6; 7 bases in the junction line up with TRBD1. Sequenced sample: PBMCs. The nucleotide sequence reads TGCGCCAGCAGCCAAGATCTGGCAGGGGGTCGAAGTGCTTCACCCCTCCACTTT. This encodes CASSQDLAGGRSASPLHF.